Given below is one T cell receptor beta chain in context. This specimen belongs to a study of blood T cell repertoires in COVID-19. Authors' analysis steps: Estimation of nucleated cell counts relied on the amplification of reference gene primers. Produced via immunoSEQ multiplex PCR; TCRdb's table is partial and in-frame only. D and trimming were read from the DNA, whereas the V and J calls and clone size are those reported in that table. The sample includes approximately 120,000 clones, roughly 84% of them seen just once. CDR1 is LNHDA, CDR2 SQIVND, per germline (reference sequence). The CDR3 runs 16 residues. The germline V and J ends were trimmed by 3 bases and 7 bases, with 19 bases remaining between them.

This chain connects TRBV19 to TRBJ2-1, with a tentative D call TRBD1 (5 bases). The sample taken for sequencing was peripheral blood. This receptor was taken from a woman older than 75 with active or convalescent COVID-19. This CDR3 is CASSIEVFHRGNEQFF. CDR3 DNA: TGTGCCAGTAGTATTGAGGTATTTCATAGGGGTAATGAGCAGTTCTTC. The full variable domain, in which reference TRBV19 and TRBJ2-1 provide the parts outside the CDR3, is DGGITQSPKYLFRKEGQNVTLSCEQNLNHDAMYWYRQDPGQGLRLIYYSQIVNDFQKGDIAEGYSVSREKKESFPLTVTSAQKNPTAFYLCASSIEVFHRGNEQFFGPGTRLTVL.